This T cell receptor (beta chain) was captured by sequencing in a study of T cells in narcolepsy. Whole-study findings and limits: Blood of same and different patients, but not healthy controls, reportedly held recurring autoreactive clonotypes. Some memory CD4+ repertoires had no autoreactive clone sequences. Autoreactive HCRT-specific and TRIB2-specific clonotypes were marked in same-patient CSF-versus-blood CD4+ comparisons.

A word on this clone: Its antigen is undetermined.

Method: immunoSEQ multiplex PCR; TCRdb's copy keeps in-frame clones and lacks some. This sample carries 32,000 or so clones, over 70% of them seen once, and the ten largest clones take roughly 4%. Sequenced input: memory (CD45RA-) CD4+ T cells from blood. This TCR was sampled from a human donor in good health.

The CDR3 spells CASSLGGQGDGYTF. The DNA of the CDR3 is TGCGCCAGCAGCTTGGGGGGACAGGGAGACGGCTACACCTTC. This chain links TRBV5-1 with TRBJ1-2; 9 nucleotides agree with TRBD1. The CDR3 extends over 14 amino acids. In germline, CDR1 is SGHRS, CDR2 YFSETQ. With 0 bases clipped from V and 8 bases from J, the junction kept 5 bases outside the gene matches.